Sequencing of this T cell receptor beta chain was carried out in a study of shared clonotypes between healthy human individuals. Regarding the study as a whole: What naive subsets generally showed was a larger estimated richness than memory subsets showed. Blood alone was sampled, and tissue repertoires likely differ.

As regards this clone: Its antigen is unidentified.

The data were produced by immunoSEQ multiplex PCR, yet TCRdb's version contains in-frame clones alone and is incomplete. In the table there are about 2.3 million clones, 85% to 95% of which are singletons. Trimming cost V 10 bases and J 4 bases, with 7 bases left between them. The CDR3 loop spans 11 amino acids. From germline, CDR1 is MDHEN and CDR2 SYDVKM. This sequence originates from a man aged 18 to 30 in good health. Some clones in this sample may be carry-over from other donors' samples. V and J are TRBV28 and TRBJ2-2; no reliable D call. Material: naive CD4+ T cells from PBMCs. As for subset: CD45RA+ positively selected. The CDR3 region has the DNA TGTGCCACCCGAAGCACCGGGGAGCTGTTTTTT. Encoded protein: CATRSTGELFF. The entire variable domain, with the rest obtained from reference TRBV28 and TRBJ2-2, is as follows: DVKVTQSSRYLVKRTGEKVFLECVQDMDHENMFWYRQDPGLGLRLIYFSYDVKMKEKGDIPEGYSVSREKKERFSLILESASTNQTSMYLCATRSTGELFFGEGSRLTVL.